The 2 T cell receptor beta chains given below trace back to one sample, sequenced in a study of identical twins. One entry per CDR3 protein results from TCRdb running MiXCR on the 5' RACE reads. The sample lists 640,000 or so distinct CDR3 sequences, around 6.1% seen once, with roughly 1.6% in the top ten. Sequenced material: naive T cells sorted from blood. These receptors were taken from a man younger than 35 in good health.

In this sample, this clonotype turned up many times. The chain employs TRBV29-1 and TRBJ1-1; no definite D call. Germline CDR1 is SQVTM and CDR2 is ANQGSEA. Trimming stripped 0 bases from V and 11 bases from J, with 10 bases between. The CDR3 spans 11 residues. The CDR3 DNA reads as TGCAGCGTTGAAGAGGCCGGGGTGGCTTTCTTT. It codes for CSVEEAGVAFF.

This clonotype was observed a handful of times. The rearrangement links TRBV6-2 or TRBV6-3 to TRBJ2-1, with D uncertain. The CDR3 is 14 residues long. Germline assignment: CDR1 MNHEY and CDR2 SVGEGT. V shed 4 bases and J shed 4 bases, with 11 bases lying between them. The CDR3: CASSSYGPYNEQFF. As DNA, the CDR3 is TGTGCCAGCAGTTCTTACGGCCCTTACAATGAGCAGTTCTTC.